Listed below are T cell receptor beta chains from one sample, sequenced in a study of blood T cell repertoires in COVID-19. The assay was immunoSEQ multiplex PCR, and TCRdb's table has in-frame clones only and misses some. The table records hundreds of thousands of clones, around 89% of them present only once. What was sequenced was PBMCs or T cells enriched from blood (not recorded which). The receptors shown here come from a man aged 35-49 years who had recovered from COVID-19. The CDR3 runs from the conserved cysteine through the conserved F or W. Fields, in order: V gene, CDR3 length, D gene, clone size, J gene, CDR3 DNA, CDR3 protein. A D gene is named only where the DNA matches it firmly. Rows may omit the clone size; those that give it use once, few, many or a size class.

TRBV7-3	18	TRBD2	-	TRBJ2-1	TGTGCCAGCAGCTCCCTAGGCGGGAGGGCCCGCTGGGACAATGAGCAGTTCTTC	CASSSLGGRARWDNEQFF
TRBV15	16	TRBD2	many	TRBJ2-7	TGTGCCACCAGCAACGGACTAGCGGGAGGACCCTACGAGCAGTACTTC	CATSNGLAGGPYEQYF
TRBV28	15	-	-	TRBJ2-7	TGTGCCAGCAGGAGTGGAGGGCGCTGGGGTGTCGAGCAGTACTTC	CASRSGGRWGVEQYF
TRBV7-2	15	-	-	TRBJ2-4	TGTGCCAGCAGCTACCACCGGGTCCGGGAAAACATTCAGTACTTC	CASSYHRVRENIQYF
TRBV6-1	16	TRBD2	-	TRBJ2-2	TGTGCCAGCAGTGCCATTAGCGGGGGGGCGACCGGGGAGCTGTTTTTT	CASSAISGGATGELFF
TRBV4-2	16	-	-	TRBJ2-7	TGTGCCAGCAGCGAGATGCGCGGGTTGAGCTCCTACGAGCAGTACTTC	CASSEMRGLSSYEQYF
TRBV6-5	16	-	-	TRBJ1-1	TGTGCCAGCAGTTACGAGGGTGTCAACTATCTGAGTGGGGCTTTCTTT	CASSYEGVNYLSGAFF
TRBV29-1	15	TRBD1	-	TRBJ1-2	TGCAGCGTAGGGACAGGGGGCTCAGCTAACTATGGCTACACCTTC	CSVGTGGSANYGYTF
TRBV18	14	TRBD2	-	TRBJ2-1	TGTGCCAGCTCACCGGGACTAGCGGGGAATGAGCAGTTCTTC	CASSPGLAGNEQFF
TRBV10-1	15	-	-	TRBJ2-7	TGCGCCAGCAGTGAGTGGATACAGGGAAACGGCGAGCAGTACTTC	CASSEWIQGNGEQYF
TRBV7-9	13	-	-	TRBJ1-5	TGTGCCAGCAGCTGGCAGGTCAATCAGCCCCAGCATTTT	CASSWQVNQPQHF
TRBV3-1/TRBV3-2	15	-	once	TRBJ1-5	TGTGCCAGCAGCCCAACAGGGTTGGGCGATCAGCCCCAGCATTTT	CASSPTGLGDQPQHF
TRBV28	14	TRBD2	-	TRBJ2-7	TGTGCCAGCGGACTAGCGGGCAGCTCCTACGAGCAGTACTTC	CASGLAGSSYEQYF
TRBV7-3	14	-	-	TRBJ2-2	TGTGCCAGCAGCTTAATCTATTCCCCCGGGGAGCTGTTTTTT	CASSLIYSPGELFF
TRBV4-3	17	TRBD1	-	TRBJ2-7	TGCGCCAGCAGCCAAGGCGTTCGGGACAGGGGTCTCTACGAGCAGTACTTC	CASSQGVRDRGLYEQYF
TRBV27	19	TRBD2	-	TRBJ2-7	TGTGCCAGCAGTGCCCAACCCGGGACTAGCGGGAGGGTATTAGTCGAGCAGTACTTC	CASSAQPGTSGRVLVEQYF
TRBV11-2	14	-	once	TRBJ2-5	TGTGCCAGCAGCTCGGGACACCTACCAGAGACCCAGTACTTC	CASSSGHLPETQYF
TRBV11-2	11	-	-	TRBJ2-1	TGTGCCAGCAGCCCCGGGAGTGGCCAGTTCTTC	CASSPGSGQFF
TRBV3-1/TRBV3-2	14	-	-	TRBJ2-1	TGTGCCAGCAGCCAAGAGGACAGCTACAATGAGCAGTTCTTC	CASSQEDSYNEQFF
TRBV3-1/TRBV3-2	18	-	-	TRBJ1-4	TGTGCCAGCAGCCAAGAAGAGTTTTGGTCAGGAACTAATGAAAAACTGTTTTTT	CASSQEEFWSGTNEKLFF
TRBV5-1	14	-	-	TRBJ1-1	TGCGCCAGCAGCCCAGTAGGGGGAACCACTGAAGCTTTCTTT	CASSPVGGTTEAFF
TRBV5-1	17	-	-	TRBJ2-1	TGCGCCAGCAGCGGTATTCAGCGAGGGAGCTCCTACAATGAGCAGTTCTTC	CASSGIQRGSSYNEQFF
TRBV11-2	16	TRBD1	-	TRBJ2-7	TGTGCCAGCAGCCCAACGACAGGGGGCCTCTCCTACGAGCAGTACTTC	CASSPTTGGLSYEQYF
TRBV5-1	14	TRBD1	-	TRBJ1-3	TGCGCCAGCAGCACAGGGGCCTCCGGAAACACCATATATTTT	CASSTGASGNTIYF
TRBV20-1	11	-	-	TRBJ1-4	TGCAGTGCTAAGGACAGAGAAAAACTGTTTTTT	CSAKDREKLFF
TRBV3-1/TRBV3-2	12	-	-	TRBJ1-2	TGTGCCAGCAGAGCCTCGAGGGTCGGCTACACCTTC	CASRASRVGYTF